Shown below are 23 T cell receptor beta chains from a single sample sequenced in a study of T cells in Graves' hyperthyroidism and ophthalmopathy. Amplification targeted TCR beta CDR3 regions from RNA transcripts. A first-round RT-PCR of the TCR CDR3 used the HTBI primer set. A single record per CDR3 protein comes from TCRdb applying MiXCR to the multiplex PCR reads. The top ten clones hold around a third of a sample with 300,000 to 350,000 distinct CDR3 sequences, around a sixth of them seen once. Sample: blood. Source of these receptors: a man younger than 45 with Graves' hyperthyroidism.

Comments on this clonotype: A much larger clone lies a single base off, so this may be a read error. The chain couples TRBV11-2 to TRBJ2-4; no clear D. CDR1 and CDR2 from the germline V gene are SGHAT and FQNNGV. CDR3 length: 17 amino acids. The V gene lost 1 base and the J gene lost 1 base, with 14 bases spanning the gap. CDR3 DNA sequence: TGTGCCAGCAGCTTAGTTTGGATCCCATGGGCCAAAAACATTCAGTACTTC. It is translated as CASSLVWIPWAKNIQYF.

The chain recombines TRBV12-3 or TRBV12-4 with TRBJ2-7, with TRBD2 as a possible D gene (5 bases). V was shortened by 5 bases and J by 0 bases, with 14 bases between the two germline ends. The CDR3 is 15 amino acids. The CDR3 nucleotides are TGTGCCAGCAGTCCCTATAGCGTGAGCTCCTACGAGCAGTACTTC. Its protein product is CASSPYSVSSYEQYF.

This chain connects TRBV6-1 to TRBJ2-2; no clear D gene. The CDR3 totals 12 residues. Germline CDR1 is MNHNS and CDR2 is SASEGT. Trimming took off 5 bases at V and 4 bases at J, with 5 bases between the two ends. The CDR3 nucleotides are TGTGCCAGCAGTTCAGCCACCGGGGAGCTGTTTTTT. Amino acids: CASSSATGELFF.

The V call is TRBV28, the J call TRBJ2-1, with 9 bases lining up with TRBD2. Germline CDR1 MDHEN, CDR2 SYDVKM. The CDR3 contains 15 residues. Losses at the gene ends were 4 bases for V and 9 bases for J; bases not matched to a gene: 10. CDR3 DNA: TGTGCCAGCAGTTCTCTGGCAGCGGGAGGAGGTGAGCAGTTCTTC. Translated: CASSSLAAGGGEQFF.

Worth noting for this clonotype: At one boundary the junction diverges from the germline segment, which might be a read error. The chain carries TRBV27 and TRBJ2-4; 8 positions agree with TRBD2. The CDR3 loop spans 13 amino acids. Per germline, CDR1 MNHEY and CDR2 SMNVEV (reference sequence). DNA of the CDR3: TGTGCCAGCAGTTTTAAAGCGGGAGTTGTTCAGTCCTTC. Translated, it gives CASSFKAGVVQSF.

The chain combines TRBV19 with TRBJ1-5; TRBD1 aligns across 7 bases. Germline CDR1 and CDR2: LNHDA and SQIVND (reference sequence). The CDR3 spans 15 residues. V shed 6 bases, J shed 6 bases, and the junction held 11 bases outside the gene matches. CDR3 sequence: CASRLGGGSFQPQHF. The CDR3 DNA sequence: TGTGCCAGTAGACTTGGAGGGGGCAGTTTTCAGCCCCAGCATTTT.

This clonotype has ten or more counts. The chain joins TRBV20-1 to TRBJ2-7; D uncertain. Germline-derived CDR1 and CDR2 are DFQATT and SNEGSKA (reference sequence). Trimming shortened V by 1 base and J by 2 bases, and 15 bases separated the two germline ends. The CDR3 is made up of 15 amino acids. Here the CDR3 reads CSARGNTDLPYEQYF. The CDR3 region has the DNA TGCAGTGCTAGAGGTAACACCGACCTTCCCTACGAGCAGTACTTC.

V and J are TRBV12-3 or TRBV12-4 and TRBJ2-1, with TRBD2 matching 15 bases. The CDR3 sequence is 15 residues long. The junction had 7 bases not matched to a gene; V was cut back by 6 bases and J by 10 bases. In nucleotides, the CDR3 is TGTGCCAGCAGGCCACCGGGACTAGCGGGAGGAGAGCAGTTCTTC. Translating gives CASRPPGLAGGEQFF.

At least ten counts were recorded for this clonotype. The genes are TRBV11-2 and TRBJ2-1, with no clear D. The germline V gene encodes CDR1 SGHAT and CDR2 FQNNGV. Trimming cost V 1 base and J 10 bases, with 8 bases left between them. The CDR3 is made up of 12 amino acids. For the CDR3, the DNA is TGTGCCAGCAGCTTAGTAGTACCAGAGCAGTTCTTC. Translated: CASSLVVPEQFF. Based on the CDR3 plus reference TRBV11-2 and TRBJ2-1, the full variable domain is EAGVAQSPRYKIIEKRQSVAFWCNPISGHATLYWYQQILGQGPKLLIQFQNNGVVDDSQLPKDRFSAERLKGVDSTLKIQPAKLEDSAVYLCASSLVVPEQFFGPGTRLTVL.

The chain combines TRBV2 with TRBJ1-6, with D unresolved. The CDR3 runs 15 residues. V was trimmed by 4 bases and J by 0 bases, leaving 7 bases between them. The germline gives CDR1 SNHLY, CDR2 FYNNEI. The CDR3 sequence: CASSASSSYNSPLHF. The DNA of the CDR3 is TGTGCCAGCAGTGCTTCGAGCTCCTATAATTCACCCCTCCACTTT.

This chain uses TRBV7-2 with TRBJ2-2; no clear D. The CDR3 loop spans 15 amino acids. CDR1 is SGHTA, CDR2 FQGNSA, per germline. V lost 5 bases and J 3 bases, leaving 13 bases between the germline ends. The CDR3 bases are TGTGCCAGCAGCGCAGCCGGGTCCCACACCGGGGAGCTGTTTTTT. Protein product: CASSAAGSHTGELFF.

The genes are TRBV19 and TRBJ2-7; 7 nucleotides align to TRBD2. Germline V gene sequence: CDR1 LNHDA, CDR2 SQIVND (reference sequence). CDR3 length equals 13 residues. The J segment lost 6 bases and the V segment lost 4 bases, leaving 6 bases of the junction unmatched. The DNA of the CDR3 is TGTGCCAGTAGTAACTCCCGACTAGCCGAGCAGTACTTC. Translated, it gives CASSNSRLAEQYF.

This clonotype has just a few counts. CDR3 nucleotides: TGTGCCAGCAGCTCTAACTGGGGAAATGAGCAGTTCTTC. This translates into CASSSNWGNEQFF. The chain combines TRBV11-2 with TRBJ2-1; D remains ambiguous. V was pared by 4 bases and J by 7 bases, with 11 bases between. The CDR3 has 13 amino acids. Germline-derived CDR1 and CDR2 are SGHAT and FQNNGV.

The CDR3 nucleotides read TGCGCCAGCAGCTTGTTGGGGGGAAGAACAGATACGCAGTATTTT. Its translation: CASSLLGGRTDTQYF. The gene calls are TRBV5-1 and TRBJ2-3, with D possibly TRBD2 on 6 matching bases. Looked up from germline, CDR1 is SGHRS and CDR2 is YFSETQ. The CDR3 contains 15 residues. Trimming left V 1 base short and J 3 bases short, with 12 bases between. Using reference TRBV5-1 and TRBJ2-3 for the parts outside the CDR3, the full variable domain is KAGVTQTPRYLIKTRGQQVTLSCSPISGHRSVSWYQQTPGQGLQFLFEYFSETQRNKGNFPGRFSGRQFSNSRSEMNVSTLELGDSALYLCASSLLGGRTDTQYFGPGTRLTVL.

This clonotype was observed many times. The chain carries TRBV7-9 and TRBJ2-1; TRBD2 agrees at 8 bases. Germline V CDR1 and CDR2: SEHNR, FQNEAQ (reference sequence). CDR3 length: 15 amino acids. With V trimmed by 5 bases and J by 2 bases, 5 bases remained unmatched. CDR3 sequence reads: CASSSPGGAYNEQFF. For the CDR3, the DNA is TGTGCCAGCAGCAGTCCGGGAGGGGCCTACAATGAGCAGTTCTTC.

This clonotype was counted at least ten times. V is TRBV3-1 and J is TRBJ2-2; TRBD1 might be the D (5 bases). The ends were cut back, 3 bases at V and 6 bases at J, with 8 bases in the middle. Germline loops: CDR1 LGHDT, CDR2 YNNKEL (reference sequence). The CDR3 loop spans 13 amino acids. The CDR3 sequence is CASSHQGAGELFF. The CDR3 region has the DNA TGTGCCAGCAGCCATCAGGGTGCCGGGGAGCTGTTTTTT.

This clonotype was observed a single time. The rearrangement links TRBV11-2 to TRBJ2-1; D remains unclear. The CDR3 is 15 residues long. Germline V gene sequence: CDR1 SGHAT, CDR2 FQNNGV. V was pared by 5 bases and J by 8 bases, with 19 bases between. This CDR3 reads CASSITPSPFDEQFF. The CDR3 nucleotides read TGTGCCAGCAGCATTACCCCGTCCCCCTTTGATGAGCAGTTCTTC.

There are many counts of this clonotype. The V and J genes are TRBV5-1 and TRBJ2-7, with D perhaps matching TRBD1 (5 bases). V lost 4 bases to trimming and J lost 2 bases, with 10 bases between them. The germline CDR1 and CDR2 sequences are SGHRS and YFSETQ. The CDR3 spans 13 residues. CDR3 in DNA: TGCGCCAGCAGCCCGCAGGGAACCTACGAGCAGTACTTC. Its translation is CASSPQGTYEQYF.

This clonotype was counted ten times or more. The rearrangement links TRBV7-3 to TRBJ1-1; D ambiguous. CDR1 and CDR2 (germline): SGHTA, FQGTGA. This CDR3 has 14 residues. V was shortened by 7 bases and J by 0 bases, with 12 bases between the two germline ends. CDR3 loop: CASTLLLLNTEAFF. The CDR3 coding sequence is TGTGCCAGCACCCTCCTCCTGTTGAACACTGAAGCTTTCTTT.

This clonotype has a count of ten or more. V is TRBV10-3 and J is TRBJ1-2; D is perhaps TRBD1 (5 bases). The CDR3 is made up of 14 amino acids. Trimming removed 2 bases from V and 4 bases from J, with 11 bases in between. Germline CDR1 reads ENHRY; CDR2 reads SYGVKD. CDR3 nucleotide sequence: TGTGCCATCAGTGAGGCCAGGGCCACCTATGGCTACACCTTC. This encodes CAISEARATYGYTF.

This clonotype has ten or more counts. This chain connects TRBV2 to TRBJ2-3, with 7 bases fitting TRBD2. Germline V gene sequence: CDR1 SNHLY, CDR2 FYNNEI. After removal of 3 bases from V and 3 bases from J, the junction contained 9 bases not matched to a gene. The CDR3 is 16 residues long. CDR3 sequence reads: CASSDSGQGGTDTQYF. The CDR3 DNA sequence: TGTGCCAGCAGTGATTCAGGCCAGGGAGGGACAGATACGCAGTATTTT.

This clonotype came up many times. The gene calls are TRBV24-1 and TRBJ2-1; TRBD2 matches 16 bases. This CDR3 has 17 amino acids. Trimming cost V 7 bases and J 4 bases; bases outside gene matches: 6. Looked up from germline, CDR1 is KGHDR and CDR2 is SFDVKD. In nucleotides, the CDR3 is TGTGCCACCAGCGGGACTAGCGGGAGGGCCACGTACAATGAGCAGTTCTTC. Protein product: CATSGTSGRATYNEQFF.

The chain couples TRBV20-1 to TRBJ1-2; maybe TRBD1 (5 bases). V lost 2 bases, J lost 7 bases, and 17 bases lay in between. The CDR3 contains 14 residues. Germline CDR1 is DFQATT and CDR2 is SNEGSKA (reference sequence). Written as DNA, the CDR3 is TGCAGTGCTAGAAGGGACTCAGGGAGGGGTGGCTACACCTTC. This sequence encodes CSARRDSGRGGYTF.